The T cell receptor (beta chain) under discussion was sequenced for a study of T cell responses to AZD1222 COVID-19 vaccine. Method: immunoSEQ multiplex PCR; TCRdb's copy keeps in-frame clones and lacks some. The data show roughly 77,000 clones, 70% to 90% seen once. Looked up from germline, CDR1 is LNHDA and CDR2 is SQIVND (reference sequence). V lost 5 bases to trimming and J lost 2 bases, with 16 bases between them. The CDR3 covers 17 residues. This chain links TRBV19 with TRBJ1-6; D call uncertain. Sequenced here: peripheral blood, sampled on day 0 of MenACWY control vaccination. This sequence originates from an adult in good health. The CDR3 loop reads CASSFRPDGAYNSPLHF. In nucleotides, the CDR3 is TGTGCCAGTAGTTTCCGCCCGGACGGGGCCTATAATTCACCCCTCCACTTT.